The 12 T cell receptor beta chains reported below all come from one sample, sequenced in a study of cytomegalovirus exposure and HLA in healthy donors. In the PCR, 60 Vbeta and 13 Jbeta primers were used. TCRdb's table, derived via immunoSEQ multiplex PCR, lists solely in-frame clones and lacks some. The sample has over 70,000 clones, roughly 64% seen once; the top ten hold approximately 7.6%. What was sequenced was PBMCs. All receptors derive from a middle-aged man in good health and CMV-seropositive.

V is TRBV15 and J is TRBJ2-5; the match to TRBD2 covers 8 bases. This CDR3 contains 14 residues. The junction had 2 bases not matched to a gene; V was cut back by 0 bases and J by 5 bases. Germline V gene data show CDR1 as LNHNV and CDR2 as YYDKDF (reference sequence). This CDR3 is CATSREAGEETQYF. Here the CDR3 DNA reads TGTGCCACCAGCAGAGAAGCGGGGGAGGAGACCCAGTACTTC.

The CDR3 spells CASSPTTGAPGETQYF. The CDR3, as DNA: TGCGCCAGCAGCCCCACGACAGGGGCCCCGGGGGAGACCCAGTACTTC. V is TRBV5-1 and J is TRBJ2-5; TRBD1 matches at 8 bases. J gave up 5 bases and V 4 bases, and 13 bases lay outside the gene matches. The CDR3 extends over 16 amino acids. Germline loops: CDR1 SGHRS, CDR2 YFSETQ. Drawing the rest from reference TRBV5-1 and TRBJ2-5, the complete variable domain is KAGVTQTPRYLIKTRGQQVTLSCSPISGHRSVSWYQQTPGQGLQFLFEYFSETQRNKGNFPGRFSGRQFSNSRSEMNVSTLELGDSALYLCASSPTTGAPGETQYFGPGTRLLVL.

This clone was observed a handful of times. V gene TRBV5-1 combines with J gene TRBJ1-4, with 8 bases that match TRBD1. CDR1 SGHRS and CDR2 YFSETQ come from the germline V gene. J gave up 0 bases and V 4 bases, and 5 bases lay outside the gene matches. The CDR3 is 16 amino acids. As DNA, the CDR3 is TGCGCCAGCAGCCCCCTACAGGGGGCAACTAATGAAAAACTGTTTTTT. Translation gives CASSPLQGATNEKLFF.

The chain combines TRBV9 with TRBJ2-3, with TRBD1 matching 7 bases. This CDR3 spans 15 amino acids. With V trimmed by 1 base and J by 6 bases, 8 bases remained unmatched. Germline V gene lookup returns CDR1 SGDLS and CDR2 YYNGEE. CDR3 nucleotide sequence: TGTGCCAGCAGCGTAACAGGGGCCCCCTTGGATACGCAGTATTTT. Protein: CASSVTGAPLDTQYF.

This clone was counted between two and nine times. J is TRBJ1-1 and V is TRBV5-6; D unclear. V was cut by 2 bases and J by 0 bases, with 11 bases left in between. The CDR3 spans 15 residues. Germline CDR1 SGHDT, CDR2 YYEEEE. The CDR3 here is CASSLRLPMNTEAFF. In DNA, the CDR3 is TGTGCCAGCAGCTTACGACTGCCAATGAACACTGAAGCTTTCTTT.

The V gene is TRBV6-1, the J gene TRBJ1-5; 7 bases agree with TRBD1. This CDR3 comprises 15 residues. With V trimmed by 6 bases and J by 4 bases, 9 bases remained unmatched. CDR1 MNHNS and CDR2 SASEGT come from the germline V gene. CDR3 in DNA: TGTGCCAGCAGCCCCAGACAGGGTGGAAATCAGCCCCAGCATTTT. Translation gives CASSPRQGGNQPQHF.

This clone was recorded once. This rearrangement joins TRBV4-1 to TRBJ1-3; D is unresolved. The germline V gene has CDR1 MGHRA and CDR2 YSYEKL. The V end lost 4 bases, the J end lost 2 bases, and 6 bases lay between the germline ends. The CDR3 has 13 amino acids. This chain's CDR3 is CASSREAGNTIYF. Here the CDR3 DNA reads TGCGCCAGCAGCCGTGAGGCTGGAAACACCATATATTTT.

In this sample, this clone turned up a few times. This sequence joins TRBV6-5 and TRBJ2-3, with 9 bases lining up with TRBD1. Germline trimming cut 8 bases from V and 7 bases from J; bases unmatched to any gene: 7. In germline, CDR1 is MNHEY, CDR2 SVGAGI. The CDR3 loop spans 13 amino acids. The CDR3 nucleotides read TGTGCCAGCTGGGGACAGGGTTCAAATACGCAGTATTTT. Its protein is CASWGQGSNTQYF.

This clone came up once. The genes are TRBV14 and TRBJ2-2, with 8 bases matching TRBD1. This CDR3 has 16 amino acids. Trimming cost V 6 bases and J 4 bases; bases outside gene matches: 10. Germline V gives CDR1 SGHDN, CDR2 FVKESK. This chain's CDR3 is CASRLSGQDLTGELFF. DNA of the CDR3: TGTGCCAGCAGACTATCGGGACAGGACCTCACCGGGGAGCTGTTTTTT.

To note about this clone: The junction does not match germline at one end; this may be a read error. The rearrangement uses TRBV7-7 and TRBJ2-7, with no clear D. This CDR3 contains 13 residues. CDR1 is SSHAT, CDR2 FNYEAQ, per germline (reference sequence). CDR3 bases: TGTGCTAGCAGCTTAGGCTTGAGTTACGAGCAGTACTTC. Amino acid sequence: CASSLGLSYEQYF.

This sequence joins TRBV5-1 and TRBJ1-3, with 12 bases lining up with TRBD1. The V segment lost 3 bases and the J segment 2 bases; nucleotides outside the gene matches: 6. The CDR3 runs 17 residues. Germline V gives CDR1 SGHRS, CDR2 YFSETQ. This chain's CDR3 is CASSSGQGAIAGNTIYF. CDR3 DNA sequence: TGCGCCAGCAGCTCGGGACAGGGGGCAATTGCTGGAAACACCATATATTTT.

This chain connects TRBV7-9 to TRBJ2-1, with 7 bases matching TRBD1. Trimming took 5 bases from V and 6 from J; bases not matched to a gene: 4. Germline values: CDR1 SEHNR, CDR2 FQNEAQ (reference sequence). The length of the CDR3 is 13 residues. As DNA, the CDR3 is TGTGCCAGCAGCCCGGACAGGCCCAATGAGCAGTTCTTC. Translation: CASSPDRPNEQFF. The variable domain in full, completed from reference TRBV7-9 and TRBJ2-1, reads DTGVSQNPRHKITKRGQNVTFRCDPISEHNRLYWYRQTLGQGPEFLTYFQNEAQLEKSRLLSDRFSAERPKGSFSTLEIQRTEQGDSAMYLCASSPDRPNEQFFGPGTRLTVL.